This T cell receptor beta chain was captured in a study of T cells after posttransplantation cyclophosphamide. Whole-study findings and limits: TRB overlap between skin or GI tissue T cells and blood was limited.

In its sample, this clone was seen many times. The antigen is undetermined. There are 16 residues in the CDR3. V lost 10 bases to trimming and J lost 7 bases; unmatched junction nucleotides: 12. TCRdb's copy holds only in-frame clones and misses some; the assay was immunoSEQ multiplex PCR. Observed in the sample are about 40,000 clones, none of them singletons. Sequenced sample: PBMCs. The source of this sequence is a man younger than 45 in good health and a related stem cell transplant donor. This chain links TRBV6-7 with TRBJ2-3; 15 nucleotides match TRBD2. TRBV6-7 is an open reading frame, and its role is uncertain. As DNA, the CDR3 is TGTGCCAACCCCCGAGGACTAGCGGGGGGGCCCCATACGCAGTATTTT. Translated: CANPRGLAGGPHTQYF.